Below, 14 T cell receptor beta chains from the same sample are listed, as sequenced in a study of blood T cell repertoires in COVID-19. Assay: immunoSEQ multiplex PCR; the TCRdb copy retains only in-frame clones and omits some. The data contain under 200,000 clones, roughly four fifths of them singletons. Sequences were obtained from peripheral blood. These receptors came from a young woman with acute or convalescent COVID-19.

This clone was counted a few times. V and J are TRBV24-1 and TRBJ1-5; 8 bases fit TRBD1. The V segment lost 4 bases and the J segment 4 bases; nucleotides outside the gene matches: 11. CDR1 is KGHDR, CDR2 SFDVKD, per germline. This CDR3 spans 17 amino acids. The CDR3 sequence is CATSDASGGAQNQPQHF. CDR3 DNA sequence: TGTGCCACCAGTGACGCCTCAGGGGGCGCCCAAAATCAGCCCCAGCATTTT.

This rearrangement joins TRBV27 to TRBJ2-7; 8 nucleotides align to TRBD1. V lost 3 bases and J lost 3; bases outside the gene matches: 4. CDR1 and CDR2 (germline): MNHEY, SMNVEV (reference sequence). The CDR3 sequence is 14 residues long. The CDR3 DNA sequence: TGTGCCAGCAGTTTCAGGGGGCAATTCTACGAGCAGTACTTC. Translation: CASSFRGQFYEQYF.

This clone was seen a few times. The CDR3 region is CASSLERQNYGYTF. CDR3 nucleotides: TGTGCCAGCAGCTTGGAGAGGCAGAACTATGGCTACACCTTC. The rearrangement uses TRBV5-4 and TRBJ1-2; D not certain. Trimming took off 0 bases at V and 2 bases at J, with 8 bases between the two ends. The CDR3 spans 14 residues. CDR1 and CDR2 (germline): SGHNT, YYREEE (reference sequence).

This clone was detected a few times. V gene TRBV19 combines with J gene TRBJ2-5; TRBD1 agrees at 8 bases. CDR1 LNHDA and CDR2 SQIVND come from the germline V gene (reference sequence). This CDR3 is built from 17 residues. With 3 bases clipped from V and 5 bases from J, the junction kept 14 bases outside the gene matches. CDR3 DNA sequence: TGTGCCAGTAGTATGTTCGGGGGCAGGGGGCGCCCGGAGACCCAGTACTTC. This translates into CASSMFGGRGRPETQYF.

In DNA form, the CDR3 reads TGTGCCAGTAGTATAGATGGCCTCGTCTATGGCTACACCTTC. This translates into CASSIDGLVYGYTF. The rearrangement links TRBV19 to TRBJ1-2, with no clear D. The V and J ends lost 0 bases and 4 bases respectively, with 9 bases between them. Germline V CDR1 and CDR2: LNHDA, SQIVND (reference sequence). This CDR3 region has 14 residues.

In this sample, this clone turned up a few times. DNA of the CDR3: TGTGCCAGTAGTATAGCGGTGAATCAGCCCCAGCATTTT. Translating gives CASSIAVNQPQHF. V usage is TRBV19 and J usage is TRBJ1-5; no clear D. Trimming left V 1 base short and J 4 bases short, with 5 bases between. The germline CDR1 and CDR2 sequences are LNHDA and SQIVND (reference sequence). CDR3 length: 13 residues.

V gene TRBV7-2 combines with J gene TRBJ1-2; TRBD1 might be the D (6 bases). The CDR3 spans 14 residues. In germline, CDR1 is SGHTA, CDR2 FQGNSA. Between the trimmed V and J ends, which lost 2 bases and 8 bases, there was a span of 15 bases. The CDR3 sequence: CASSLIRGGLGYTF. DNA of the CDR3: TGTGCCAGCAGCTTAATCAGGGGTGGGCTCGGCTACACCTTC.

This clone has more than one count but fewer than ten. The chain employs TRBV2 and TRBJ2-4; TRBD2 matches at 10 bases. The CDR3 totals 19 residues. The junction had 16 bases not matched to a gene; V was cut back by 7 bases and J by 1 base. Per the germline V gene, CDR1 is SNHLY and CDR2 is FYNNEI. CDR3 sequence reads: CASKPFGLAGDTAKNIQYF. CDR3 nucleotide sequence: TGTGCCAGCAAGCCTTTCGGGCTAGCGGGGGACACGGCCAAAAACATTCAGTACTTC.

The chain carries TRBV6-6 and TRBJ1-1, with TRBD1 matching over 11 bases. The germline CDR1 and CDR2 sequences are MNHNY and SVGAGI (reference sequence). J was trimmed by 7 bases and V by 5 bases; bases with no gene match: 9. This CDR3 is built from 15 residues. The CDR3 region is CASSLRTGGLSEAFF. The CDR3, as DNA: TGTGCCAGCAGTCTACGGACAGGGGGCCTCAGTGAAGCTTTCTTT.

The chain joins TRBV30 to TRBJ1-5, with D possibly matching TRBD1 (5 bases). The CDR3 totals 13 residues. V shed 1 base and J shed 4 bases, with 8 bases lying between them. From germline, CDR1 is GTSNPN and CDR2 SVGIG (reference sequence). The CDR3 spells CAWSGQINQPQHF. Here the CDR3 DNA reads TGTGCCTGGAGTGGACAGATTAATCAGCCCCAGCATTTT.

The chain recombines TRBV7-9 with TRBJ1-4, with 10 bases matching TRBD1. Germline V gene lookup returns CDR1 SEHNR and CDR2 FQNEAQ (reference sequence). V lost 5 bases and J lost 6; bases outside the gene matches: 6. CDR3 length equals 15 residues. The CDR3 coding sequence is TGTGCCAGCAGCATGGGGACAGGGGAGGATGAAAAACTGTTTTTT. Its translation is CASSMGTGEDEKLFF.

This clone was detected once. This sequence joins TRBV30 and TRBJ2-7; no definite D call. Per germline, CDR1 GTSNPN and CDR2 SVGIG (reference sequence). CDR3 size: 12 residues. Trimming removed 2 bases from V and 6 bases from J, with 11 bases in between. Here the CDR3 reads CAWSIIASEQYF. The DNA for the CDR3 is TGTGCCTGGAGTATAATAGCTTCCGAGCAGTACTTC.

This CDR3 is CASSQDRASVGYEQYF. The CDR3 DNA is TGTGCCAGCAGCCAAGATCGAGCTAGCGTGGGCTACGAGCAGTACTTC. The rearrangement links TRBV4-2 to TRBJ2-7; the D gene is possibly TRBD2 (6 bases). V lost 0 bases and J 3 bases, leaving 15 bases between the germline ends. Germline V gene sequence: CDR1 LGHNA, CDR2 YNFKEQ. The length of the CDR3 is 16 residues.

This chain uses TRBV5-1 with TRBJ2-3; possibly TRBD2 for D (6 bases). This CDR3 spans 14 amino acids. Trimming stripped 2 bases from V and 4 bases from J, with 11 bases between. Germline loops: CDR1 SGHRS, CDR2 YFSETQ. CDR3 amino acids: CASSFGSSPDTQYF. The CDR3 nucleotides read TGCGCCAGCAGCTTCGGGAGCAGTCCAGATACGCAGTATTTT.